Each of the 26 T cell receptor beta chains below was sequenced from the same sample in a study of cytomegalovirus exposure and HLA in healthy donors. The PCR used 60 Vbeta and 13 Jbeta primers. Clones were read by immunoSEQ multiplex PCR, and TCRdb kept only the in-frame ones, dropping some. The profile shows around 280,000 clones, approximately 90% of them singletons. Sequencing was carried out using PBMCs. Receptor source: a woman younger than 30 in good health and CMV-seronegative.

The chain links TRBV6-5 to TRBJ1-1; 10 positions agree with TRBD1. V lost 5 bases and J lost 4; bases outside the gene matches: 4. Germline V gene sequence: CDR1 MNHEY, CDR2 SVGAGI. The CDR3 is 14 residues long. The CDR3 DNA follows: TGTGCCAGCAGTCTAGACAGGGGGCGCACTGAAGCTTTCTTT. This encodes CASSLDRGRTEAFF.

The chain joins TRBV29-1 to TRBJ2-5, with 12 nucleotides matching TRBD2. CDR1 and CDR2 from the germline V gene are SQVTM and ANQGSEA. V lost 0 bases to trimming and J lost 2 bases; unmatched junction nucleotides: 4. The CDR3 length is 16 residues. Here the CDR3 reads CSVEDLAGGIQETQYF. In DNA form, the CDR3 reads TGCAGCGTTGAAGATCTAGCGGGGGGGATTCAAGAGACCCAGTACTTC. Filled out from reference TRBV29-1 and TRBJ2-5, the complete variable domain reads SAVISQKPSRDICQRGTSLTIQCQVDSQVTMMFWYRQQPGQSLTLIATANQGSEATYESGFVIDKFPISRPNLTFSTLTVSNMSPEDSSIYLCSVEDLAGGIQETQYFGPGTRLLVL.

The chain combines TRBV25-1 with TRBJ1-1; unclear D gene. Trimming took 2 bases from V and 11 from J, leaving 15 bases between them. From germline, CDR1 is MGHDK and CDR2 SYGVNS. There are 13 residues in the CDR3. CDR3 nucleotide sequence: TGTGCCAGCAGTGAAGCGGCCCAAAGAGGGGCTTTCTTT. This codes for CASSEAAQRGAFF.

The genes are TRBV7-3 and TRBJ1-3; tentative D call: TRBD1 (5 bases). The V end was cut by 5 bases, the J end by 0 bases, with 14 bases between. Germline V gives CDR1 SGHTA, CDR2 FQGTGA. The CDR3 totals 16 residues. CDR3 in amino acids: CASSPETAGSGNTIYF. The CDR3, as DNA: TGTGCCAGCAGCCCGGAGACAGCCGGCTCTGGAAACACCATATATTTT.

The chain joins TRBV30 to TRBJ1-1; tentatively, D is TRBD1 (5 bases). Trimming cost V 3 bases and J 6 bases, with 17 bases left between them. The CDR3 runs to 14 residues. From germline, CDR1 is GTSNPN and CDR2 SVGIG (reference sequence). CDR3 sequence: CAWRARQFRAEAFF. The CDR3 region has the DNA TGTGCCTGGAGAGCTCGACAGTTTCGCGCTGAAGCTTTCTTT.

The chain uses TRBV5-1 and TRBJ2-1; D might be TRBD2 (6 bases). The V end was cut by 2 bases, the J end by 5 bases, with 14 bases between. The germline V gene encodes CDR1 SGHRS and CDR2 YFSETQ. The CDR3 length is 15 residues. In nucleotides, the CDR3 is TGCGCCAGCAGCTTCCGGGAAAGGAGGGACAATGAGCAGTTCTTC. Protein sequence: CASSFRERRDNEQFF.

The chain joins TRBV10-3 to TRBJ2-5, with D maybe TRBD2 (6 bases). CDR3 length: 12 residues. V dropped 10 bases and J dropped 2 bases, with 11 bases sitting between them. Germline V CDR1 and CDR2: ENHRY, SYGVKD. The CDR3 nucleotides read TGTGCCACGCGGGGTACTCAAGAGACCCAGTACTTC. This translates into CATRGTQETQYF.

The chain uses TRBV19 and TRBJ1-5; unclear D gene. The V end was cut by 5 bases, the J end by 7 bases, with 12 bases between. CDR3 length equals 13 residues. Germline V gene lookup returns CDR1 LNHDA and CDR2 SQIVND (reference sequence). The CDR3 DNA reads as TGTGCCAGTAGTGCCCAGTCGCACCAGCCCCAGCATTTT. Protein sequence: CASSAQSHQPQHF.

The CDR3 DNA reads TGTGCCAGCAGTCCGGGACTAGCGAACTACGAGCAGTACTTC. This gives the protein CASSPGLANYEQYF. V usage is TRBV2 and J usage is TRBJ2-5; 10 bases fit TRBD2. The end of the DNA fits TRBJ2-7 better, so the J call may be wrong. Germline-derived CDR1 and CDR2 are SNHLY and FYNNEI. The length of the CDR3 is 14 residues.

The rearrangement joins TRBV19 to TRBJ1-4, with 8 bases that match TRBD1. The germline V gene has CDR1 LNHDA and CDR2 SQIVND (reference sequence). This CDR3 has 15 residues. The V gene end was trimmed by 5 bases and the J gene end by 3 bases; junction bases not matched to a gene: 5. The CDR3 sequence: CASSPTGGANEKLFF. The CDR3 coding sequence is TGTGCCAGTAGTCCTACAGGGGGGGCTAATGAAAAACTGTTTTTT.

The rearrangement joins TRBV30 to TRBJ2-7; 7 bases align to TRBD1. Per the germline V gene, CDR1 is GTSNPN and CDR2 is SVGIG (reference sequence). This CDR3 spans 13 amino acids. V gave up 3 bases and J gave up 2 bases; unmatched junction bases: 4. The CDR3 sequence is CAWRATGAYEQYF. CDR3 in DNA: TGTGCCTGGAGGGCAACAGGGGCCTACGAGCAGTACTTC.

V is TRBV2 and J is TRBJ1-5, with D uncertain. This CDR3 is 14 amino acids long. V lost 6 bases, J lost 8 bases, and 17 bases lay in between. Germline CDR1 and CDR2: SNHLY and FYNNEI. The CDR3 protein is CASRQLGGFEPQHF. The CDR3 bases are TGTGCCAGCAGACAATTAGGAGGGTTCGAGCCCCAGCATTTT.

The chain employs TRBV5-6 and TRBJ1-2; D unclear. Trimming removed 2 bases at V and 3 bases at J, with 8 bases between. The CDR3 is 13 amino acids. Germline CDR1 is SGHDT and CDR2 is YYEEEE. The CDR3 here is CASSFGSDYGYTF. The CDR3 nucleotides are TGTGCCAGCAGCTTCGGGTCTGACTATGGCTACACCTTC.

This rearrangement joins TRBV9 to TRBJ2-7; the match to TRBD2 covers 10 bases. V trimming: 4 bases; J trimming: 3 bases; junction bases outside the gene matches: 4. In germline, CDR1 is SGDLS, CDR2 YYNGEE. The CDR3 spans 14 residues. This CDR3 is CASSPTSGDYEQYF. CDR3 DNA sequence: TGTGCCAGCAGCCCAACTAGCGGGGACTACGAGCAGTACTTC. Looking up the rest from reference TRBV9 and TRBJ2-7 gives the full variable domain: DSGVTQTPKHLITATGQRVTLRCSPRSGDLSVYWYQQSLDQGLQFLIQYYNGEERAKGNILERFSAQQFPDLHSELNLSSLELGDSALYFCASSPTSGDYEQYFGPGTRLTVT.

The chain uses TRBV6-6 and TRBJ2-7, with TRBD1 matching 7 bases. The germline CDR1 and CDR2 sequences are MNHNY and SVGAGI (reference sequence). Germline trimming cut 6 bases from V and 7 bases from J; bases unmatched to any gene: 18. The CDR3 is 16 amino acids. The CDR3 loop is CASSSNGQATSEEQYF. The CDR3 DNA follows: TGTGCCAGCAGCTCGAACGGACAGGCCACCTCAGAAGAGCAGTACTTC.

J is TRBJ2-3 and V is TRBV7-6, with TRBD2 matching over 13 bases. V was pared by 5 bases and J by 7 bases, with 12 bases of the junction left unmatched. The CDR3 has 17 residues. CDR1 SGHVS and CDR2 FNYEAQ come from the germline V gene. CDR3 in amino acids: CASSPGLAGALSYTQYF. The CDR3 bases are TGTGCCAGCAGCCCAGGACTAGCGGGGGCCCTATCTTATACGCAGTATTTT.

The V gene is TRBV18, the J gene TRBJ1-2; 7 bases match TRBD1. The CDR3 sequence is 15 residues long. V was clipped by 3 bases and J by 0 bases; unmatched bases: 4. From germline, CDR1 is KGHSH and CDR2 LQKENI. The CDR3: CASSPIGQANYGYTF. CDR3 nucleotides: TGTGCCAGCTCACCCATTGGACAGGCTAACTATGGCTACACCTTC.

V gene TRBV19 combines with J gene TRBJ1-3, with 8 bases fitting TRBD1. The germline V gene encodes CDR1 LNHDA and CDR2 SQIVND (reference sequence). The CDR3 covers 14 residues. V trimming: 5 bases; J trimming: 3 bases; junction bases outside the gene matches: 3. In nucleotides, the CDR3 is TGTGCCAGTAGTCTGGACAGGGTTGGAAACACCATATATTTT. It translates to CASSLDRVGNTIYF.

The chain recombines TRBV7-8 with TRBJ2-4; unclear D gene. The CDR3 is 14 amino acids. The V end was cut by 5 bases, the J end by 5 bases, with 13 bases between. CDR1 is SGHVS, CDR2 FQNEAQ, per germline. CDR3 sequence: CASSLYLSENIQYF. The DNA of the CDR3 is TGTGCCAGCAGCCTCTACCTATCTGAAAACATTCAGTACTTC. Filled out from reference TRBV7-8 and TRBJ2-4, the complete variable domain reads GAGVSQSPRYKVAKRGQDVALRCDPISGHVSLFWYQQALGQGPEFLTYFQNEAQLDKSGLPSDRFFAERPEGSVSTLKIQRTQQEDSAVYLCASSLYLSENIQYFGAGTRLSVL.

The CDR3 sequence: CAWSAEGAGGNTIYF. The CDR3 DNA sequence: TGTGCCTGGAGTGCTGAGGGGGCGGGTGGAAACACCATATATTTT. This chain links TRBV30 with TRBJ1-3; TRBD1 matches 7 bases. CDR1 and CDR2 from the germline V gene are GTSNPN and SVGIG (reference sequence). This CDR3 is built from 15 residues. J gave up 3 bases and V 1 base, and 6 bases lay outside the gene matches.

This clone was found once. V and J are TRBV6-1 and TRBJ1-2; TRBD1 matches 7 bases. The CDR3 totals 15 residues. J lost 2 bases, V lost 3 bases, and 6 bases had no gene match. The germline V gene encodes CDR1 MNHNS and CDR2 SASEGT. The CDR3 DNA is TGTGCCAGCAGTGATCGACAGGGCGGGAACTATGGCTACACCTTC. As protein: CASSDRQGGNYGYTF.

V and J are TRBV5-1 and TRBJ1-5, with 7 bases lining up with TRBD1. Germline V CDR1 and CDR2: SGHRS, YFSETQ. With 2 bases clipped from V and 4 bases from J, the junction kept 3 bases outside the gene matches. This CDR3 is built from 14 residues. The CDR3 DNA sequence: TGCGCCAGCAGCTTAGAGGGACAGAATCAGCCCCAGCATTTT. Translated, it gives CASSLEGQNQPQHF.

DNA of the CDR3: TGTGCCAGCACCTTAACATTAATGGGCGATCAGCCCCAGCATTTT. Protein: CASTLTLMGDQPQHF. This rearrangement joins TRBV6-1 to TRBJ1-5, with D unclear. The V gene lost 7 bases and the J gene lost 5 bases, with 18 bases spanning the gap. The CDR3 is made up of 15 amino acids. In germline, CDR1 is MNHNS, CDR2 SASEGT.

The chain has TRBV6-1 and TRBJ1-2; the D gene is possibly TRBD1 (6 bases). Germline-derived CDR1 and CDR2 are MNHNS and SASEGT. Deletions cut 7 bases from V and 8 bases from J, with 20 bases between. The CDR3 runs 14 residues. CDR3 region: CASISRDTGSGYTF. In DNA, the CDR3 is TGTGCCAGCATAAGCCGGGACACAGGCAGCGGCTACACCTTC.

Written as DNA, the CDR3 is TGCAGCGTTGAAGGTAGGACAGGGGGAGGTGGCAACACTGAAGCTTTCTTT. It codes for CSVEGRTGGGGNTEAFF. The chain couples TRBV29-1 to TRBJ1-1, with 10 nucleotides matching TRBD1. Germline values: CDR1 SQVTM, CDR2 ANQGSEA. The J segment lost 2 bases and the V segment lost 1 base, leaving 10 bases of the junction unmatched. The CDR3 totals 17 residues.

The chain uses TRBV5-1 and TRBJ2-1; D possibly corresponds to TRBD2 (6 bases). V dropped 7 bases and J dropped 7 bases, with 18 bases sitting between them. The length of the CDR3 is 14 residues. Germline assignment: CDR1 SGHRS and CDR2 YFSETQ. The CDR3 here is CASSSVLIGNEQFF. The CDR3, as DNA: TGCGCCAGCTCTAGCGTGTTAATTGGGAATGAGCAGTTCTTC.